This TCR beta chain appears in the sequencing data of a study of blood T cells in healthy people across ages. General observations from the study: With donor CMV status unknown, expanded clonotype changes were possibly confounded. Naive CD4+ cell counts and diversity both ran higher in long-lived than in aged donors.

Alongside a J-beta primer mix, a sample-barcoded 5' primer served in a second PCR lasting roughly 6 to 12 cycles. TCRdb independently ran MiXCR on the 5' RACE reads; one entry per CDR3 protein. The sample records roughly 560,000 distinct CDR3 sequences, under 30% being singletons. As concerns this clonotype: Its target is unknown. The junction does not match germline at one end; this may be a read error.

Germline CDR1 and CDR2: SGHAT and FQNNGV. The CDR3 contains 15 residues. These data also featured in a second study, about T cells of mothers and their children. This second study says: An overlap that was slightly higher, though non-significant, was seen in related mother-child pairs versus unrelated pairs. No clones detected were persistent microchimeric T cell clones.

The sequenced sample was blood. This sequence was found in a boy aged 5-17 years in good health. The chain has TRBV11-2 and TRBJ2-7, with a possible D match to TRBD1 (5 bases). The CDR3 here is CASSSGAHDSNEQYF. CDR3 bases: TGTGCCAGCAGCTCTGGGGCCCACGACTCCAACGAGCAGTACTTC.